This T cell receptor beta chain was captured in a study of blood T cell repertoires in COVID-19. In germline, CDR1 is MNHEY, CDR2 SVGAGI. The CDR3 totals 15 residues. Deletions cut 0 bases from V and 5 bases from J, with 13 bases between. Some clones are missing from TCRdb's copy, which holds only in-frame ones; the method was immunoSEQ multiplex PCR. The data hold roughly 300,000 clones, with 87% observed a single time. The clonotype comes from a woman in her thirties or forties who had recovered from COVID-19. The source material was peripheral blood. The chain combines TRBV6-5 with TRBJ2-5; TRBD2 is a possible D gene (7 bases). DNA of the CDR3: TGTGCCAGCAGTTACTCGGGGGGGCAGGGGGAGACCCAGTACTTC. Protein product: CASSYSGGQGETQYF.